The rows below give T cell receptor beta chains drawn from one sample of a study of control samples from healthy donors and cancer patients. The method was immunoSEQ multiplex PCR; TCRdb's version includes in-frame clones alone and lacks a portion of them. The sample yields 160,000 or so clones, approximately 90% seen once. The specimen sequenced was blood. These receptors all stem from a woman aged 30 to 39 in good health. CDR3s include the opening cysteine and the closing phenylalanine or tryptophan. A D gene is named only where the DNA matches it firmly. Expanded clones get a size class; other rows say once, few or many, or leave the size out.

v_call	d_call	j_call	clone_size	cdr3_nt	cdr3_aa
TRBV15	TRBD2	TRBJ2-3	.	TGTGCCACCAGCAGAGAAGGACTAGCGGGGAGGGGGTTAGATACGCAGTATTTT	CATSREGLAGRGLDTQYF
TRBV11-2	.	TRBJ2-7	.	TGTGCCAGCAGCTTAGATTGGACAGAAGGTTACGAGCAGTACTTC	CASSLDWTEGYEQYF
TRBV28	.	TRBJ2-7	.	TGTGCCAGCAGTTTGGCGGGTTACGAGCAGTACTTC	CASSLAGYEQYF
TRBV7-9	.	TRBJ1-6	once	TGTGCCAGCAGCTTAGGGGGCTATAATTCACCCCTCCACTTT	CASSLGGYNSPLHF
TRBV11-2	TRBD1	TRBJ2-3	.	TGTGCCAGCAGCTTTCGACAGGGGTGGGTAGATACGCAGTATTTT	CASSFRQGWVDTQYF
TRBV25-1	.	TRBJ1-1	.	TGTGCCAGCAGTGCCCACACCTTCCCTGAAGCTTTCTTT	CASSAHTFPEAFF
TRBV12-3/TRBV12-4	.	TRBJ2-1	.	TGTGCCAGCAGTTTACGGTATGAGCAGTTCTTC	CASSLRYEQFF
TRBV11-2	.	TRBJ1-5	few	TGTGCCAGCAGTGGTGTCGGTCAGCCCCAGCATTTT	CASSGVGQPQHF
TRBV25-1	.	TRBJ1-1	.	TGTGCCAGTCAAAAGGGGGGGAACACTGAAGCTTTCTTT	CASQKGGNTEAFF
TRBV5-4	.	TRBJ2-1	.	TGTGCCAGCAGCCCACAGACTAGGAATGAGCAGTTCTTC	CASSPQTRNEQFF
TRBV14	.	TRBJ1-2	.	TGTGCCAGCAGCCAAGTGGGAGGGCCCGGAGGCTACACCTTC	CASSQVGGPGGYTF
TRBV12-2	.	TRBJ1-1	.	TGTGCAAGTCGCTTATTTCGAGCTTTCTTT	CASRLFRAFF
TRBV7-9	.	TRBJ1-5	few	TGTGCCAGCAGCTGGCAGTCCAATCAGCCCCAGCATTTT	CASSWQSNQPQHF
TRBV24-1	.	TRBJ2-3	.	TGTGCCACCAGCGACACCCGGAGGGACAGCACAGATACGCAGTATTTT	CATSDTRRDSTDTQYF
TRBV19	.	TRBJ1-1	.	TGTGCCAGTAGTCACCTCAGGGGAAACACTGAAGCTTTCTTT	CASSHLRGNTEAFF
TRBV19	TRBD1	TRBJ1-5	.	TGTGCCAGTAGACCTGACAGGGGCTTCAATCAGCCCCAGCATTTT	CASRPDRGFNQPQHF
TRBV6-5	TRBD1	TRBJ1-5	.	TGTGCCAGCAGAGGACAGGCTGTGAGCAATCAGCCCCAGCATTTT	CASRGQAVSNQPQHF
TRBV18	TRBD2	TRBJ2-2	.	TGTGCCAGCTCTTCGGACACTAGCGGGATTGGCGGGGAGCTGTTTTTT	CASSSDTSGIGGELFF
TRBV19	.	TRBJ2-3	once	TGTGCCAGTAGTATATCGCCTCTGAGGATAGATACGCAGTATTTT	CASSISPLRIDTQYF
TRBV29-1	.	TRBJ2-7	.	TGCAGCGTTGAACGGGGCAGGGGAAGCTCCTACGAGCAGTACTTC	CSVERGRGSSYEQYF
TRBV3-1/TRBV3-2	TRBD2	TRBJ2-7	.	TGTGCCAGCAGCCAAGGCCTAGCGGGAGGCATAGGGTTCGAGCAGTACTTC	CASSQGLAGGIGFEQYF
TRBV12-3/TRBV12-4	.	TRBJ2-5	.	TGTGCCAGCAGTTTTAACCAAGAGACCCAGTACTTC	CASSFNQETQYF
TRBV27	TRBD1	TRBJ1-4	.	TGTGCCAGCAGGACAGGGAAAGAAAAACTGTTTTTT	CASRTGKEKLFF
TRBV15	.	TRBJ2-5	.	TGTGCCACCAGCAGATCCCCAACCATGGAGACCCAGTACTTC	CATSRSPTMETQYF
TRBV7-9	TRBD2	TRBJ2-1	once	TGTGCCAGCAGCTCCCTTAGCGGGAGTGGAAATGAGCAGTTCTTC	CASSSLSGSGNEQFF
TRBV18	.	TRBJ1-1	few	TGTGCCAGCTCACCCCGACAGGATACTGAAGCTTTCTTT	CASSPRQDTEAFF
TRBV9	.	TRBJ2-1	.	TGTGCCAGCAGCGTCGAGGAAGGCTTTTGGCGAGGAAGGGGTGAGCAGTTCTTC	CASSVEEGFWRGRGEQFF
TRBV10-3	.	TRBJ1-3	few	TGTGCCATCAGTACAACGTCCACAGCTGGAAACACCATATATTTT	CAISTTSTAGNTIYF
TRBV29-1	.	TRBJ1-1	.	TGCAGCGTCTTGGAAGTTTCGGAAGCTTTCTTT	CSVLEVSEAFF
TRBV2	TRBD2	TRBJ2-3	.	TGTGCCAGCAGTTCCGGGACTAGCGGGACCGTTCACCCGTCGGATACGCAGTATTTT	CASSSGTSGTVHPSDTQYF
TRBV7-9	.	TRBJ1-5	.	TGTGCCAGCAGCTCCGAGCGGGGCATCCCCTATAGCAATCAGCCCCAGCATTTT	CASSSERGIPYSNQPQHF
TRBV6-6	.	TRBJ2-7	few	TGTGCCAGCAGTTACTCGACCCGCGGCTCCTACGAGCAGTACTTC	CASSYSTRGSYEQYF
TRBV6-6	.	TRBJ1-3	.	TGTGCCAGCAGTCCCGGGACCGCCGGAAACACCATATATTTT	CASSPGTAGNTIYF
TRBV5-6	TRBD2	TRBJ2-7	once	TGTGCCAGCAGCCGGGGACTAGCGGGAGCCCTACGAGAGCAGTACTTC	CASSRGLAGALREQYF
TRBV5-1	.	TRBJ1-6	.	TGCGCCAGCAGCCCCTCCGGGGGGCCCTCCTATAATTCACCCCTCCACTTT	CASSPSGGPSYNSPLHF
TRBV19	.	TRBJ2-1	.	TGTGCCAGTAGTATTTTAATGAGAAGGGATCTTTACAATGAGCAGTTCTTC	CASSILMRRDLYNEQFF
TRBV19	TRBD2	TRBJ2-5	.	TGTGCCAGTAGTATAGGCGGGGGTCAAGAGACCCAGTACTTC	CASSIGGGQETQYF